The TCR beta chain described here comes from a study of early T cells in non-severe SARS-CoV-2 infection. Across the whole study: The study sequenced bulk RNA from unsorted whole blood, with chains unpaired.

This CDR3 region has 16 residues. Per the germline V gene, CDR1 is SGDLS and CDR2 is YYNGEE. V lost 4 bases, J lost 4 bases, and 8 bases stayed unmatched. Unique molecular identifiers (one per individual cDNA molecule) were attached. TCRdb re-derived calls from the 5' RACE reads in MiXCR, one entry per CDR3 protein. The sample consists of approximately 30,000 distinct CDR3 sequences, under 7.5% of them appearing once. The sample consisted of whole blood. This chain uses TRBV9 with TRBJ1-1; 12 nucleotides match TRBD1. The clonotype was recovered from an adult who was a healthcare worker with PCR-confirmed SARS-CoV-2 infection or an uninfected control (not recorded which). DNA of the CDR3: TGTGCCAGCAGCCTCGGGACAGGGGGCGCGGGCACTGAAGCTTTCTTT. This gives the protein CASSLGTGGAGTEAFF.